The present T cell receptor beta chain was sequenced within a study of human T cells and chemical hapten exposure. For the study at large: Predominantly women, the patients had alopecia areata, totalis or universalis.

Time point described: pre-sensitization, week 0. Treatment meaning: therapeutic diphenylcyclopropenone sensitization with weekly scalp DPC. Germline values: CDR1 DFQATT, CDR2 SNEGSKA (reference sequence). V was clipped by 7 bases and J by 4 bases, with 20 bases between them. The CDR3 loop spans 14 amino acids. One entry per CDR3 protein, called by TCRdb with MiXCR from the RACE reads. Of 300,000 to 450,000 distinct CDR3 sequences in the sample, around 5.5% were seen once. The chain is built from TRBV20-1 and TRBJ2-7, with D tentatively TRBD2 (5 bases). The receptor's source is a woman between 50 and 59 years old with alopecia areata. Some clones in this sample may be carry-over from other donors' samples. Specimen: whole blood, collected in connection with sensitization to the hapten diphenylcyclopropenone (DPC). CDR3 residues: CSVQVSDRLYEQYF. The CDR3 coding sequence is TGCAGTGTTCAGGTATCGGACCGACTATACGAGCAGTACTTC.